Presented here are 22 T cell receptor beta chains from one specimen sequenced in a study of CD8 T cells in Susac syndrome. RNA amounts of roughly 0.5 to 1 ug underwent reverse transcription with random hexamers. TCRdb reprocessed the immunoSEQ multiplex PCR reads via MiXCR and lists one record per CDR3 protein. The data show 80,000 to 90,000 distinct CDR3 sequences, 85% to 95% seen once. Sequencing used CD8+ T cells from PBMCs. All receptors come from a human donor in good health.

The chain carries TRBV29-1 and TRBJ2-3, with D tentatively TRBD1 (5 bases). Trimming cost V 4 bases and J 0 bases, with 11 bases left between them. The CDR3 runs to 14 residues. CDR1 and CDR2 (germline): SQVTM, ANQGSEA. DNA of the CDR3: TGCAGCGTTGGAAGGGGCCCTAGCACAGATACGCAGTATTTT. Its protein is CSVGRGPSTDTQYF.

The chain recombines TRBV3-1 with TRBJ2-7; D is uncertain. Germline V CDR1 and CDR2: LGHDT, YNNKEL (reference sequence). The V end was cut by 2 bases, the J end by 1 base, with 9 bases between. The CDR3 sequence is 14 residues long. CDR3 nucleotide sequence: TGTGCCAGCAGCCAAAGAGTTACGTCCTACGAGCAGTACTTC. Residues: CASSQRVTSYEQYF.

In its sample, this clonotype was seen once. The rearrangement uses TRBV4-1 and TRBJ1-1, with 11 bases fitting TRBD1. Per germline, CDR1 MGHRA and CDR2 YSYEKL. The V gene end was trimmed by 6 bases and the J gene end by 5 bases; junction bases not matched to a gene: 5. The CDR3 has 14 amino acids. In DNA form, the CDR3 reads TGCGCCAGCAGTCTTGGGACAGGGGGAACTGAAGCTTTCTTT. Protein: CASSLGTGGTEAFF.

The chain couples TRBV30 to TRBJ1-1, with a weak D call TRBD1 (6 bases). The CDR3 loop spans 13 amino acids. The V end lost 5 bases, the J end lost 2 bases, and 12 bases lay between the germline ends. CDR1 and CDR2 from the germline V gene are GTSNPN and SVGIG (reference sequence). The CDR3 loop reads CAWSEGVNTEAFF. In nucleotides, the CDR3 is TGTGCCTGGTCCGAGGGGGTTAACACTGAAGCTTTCTTT. Full variable domain (outside the CDR3, taken from reference TRBV30 and TRBJ1-1): SQTIHQWPATLVQPVGSPLSLECTVEGTSNPNLYWYRQAAGRGLQLLFYSVGIGQISSEVPQNLSASRPQDRQFILSSKKLLLSDSGFYLCAWSEGVNTEAFFGQGTRLTVV.

V gene TRBV6-5 combines with J gene TRBJ2-2; D ambiguous. CDR1 is MNHEY and CDR2 is SVGAGI in the germline V gene. CDR3 length: 15 residues. V lost 4 bases to trimming and J lost 4 bases, with 13 bases between them. CDR3 region: CASSSPLPSTGELFF. The CDR3 region has the DNA TGTGCCAGCAGTTCACCGCTCCCAAGCACCGGGGAGCTGTTTTTT.

The chain employs TRBV5-1 and TRBJ2-3; 7 bases are shared with TRBD1. The V and J ends lost 0 bases and 1 base, in that order; junction bases with no gene match: 5. This CDR3 is built from 16 residues. CDR1 is SGHRS and CDR2 is YFSETQ in the germline V gene. CDR3 in amino acids: CASSLAQGIRTDTQYF. CDR3 coding DNA: TGCGCCAGCAGCTTGGCACAGGGGATTCGCACAGATACGCAGTATTTT.

This clonotype was detected once. The CDR3 loop reads CASKGDSSYEQYF. The CDR3, as DNA: TGTGCCAGTAAGGGGGACAGCTCCTACGAGCAGTACTTC. The chain uses TRBV19 and TRBJ2-7; 7 bases agree with TRBD1. V shed 7 bases, J shed 0 bases, and the junction held 3 bases outside the gene matches. There are 13 residues in the CDR3. The V gene's germline CDR1 is LNHDA and CDR2 SQIVND (reference sequence).

The genes are TRBV4-1 and TRBJ1-4; 8 positions agree with TRBD1. CDR1 MGHRA and CDR2 YSYEKL come from the germline V gene. CDR3 size: 21 residues. V shed 4 bases, J shed 1 base, and the junction held 20 bases outside the gene matches. CDR3 residues: CASSPRGGQGAIRLTNEKLFF. The CDR3 DNA follows: TGCGCCAGCAGCCCTCGCGGGGGCCAGGGGGCCATAAGGTTAACTAATGAAAAACTGTTTTTT.

The rearrangement links TRBV9 to TRBJ2-3; 9 bases fit TRBD2. The CDR3 covers 16 residues. Germline CDR1 SGDLS, CDR2 YYNGEE. The junction had 7 bases not matched to a gene; V was cut back by 1 base and J by 4 bases. The CDR3 loop is CASSVPKAGGADTQYF. In nucleotides, the CDR3 is TGTGCCAGCAGCGTACCCAAAGCGGGGGGAGCAGATACGCAGTATTTT.

The V and J genes are TRBV19 and TRBJ1-5; tentatively, D is TRBD1 (6 bases). This CDR3 has 14 amino acids. CDR1 LNHDA and CDR2 SQIVND come from the germline V gene (reference sequence). V dropped 6 bases and J dropped 2 bases, with 11 bases sitting between them. CDR3 sequence reads: CASRIRQGNQPQHF. CDR3 sequence (DNA): TGTGCCAGTAGGATAAGACAGGGCAATCAGCCCCAGCATTTT.

The CDR3 bases are TGTGCCAGCAGCTGGACAGGGAAAGAGACCCAGTACTTC. It specifies CASSWTGKETQYF. This chain joins TRBV7-8 and TRBJ2-5, with 8 bases matching TRBD1. The ends lost 4 bases at V and 3 bases at J; junction bases unmatched: 1. The CDR3 is 13 amino acids. The germline V gene has CDR1 SGHVS and CDR2 FQNEAQ. Together with reference TRBV7-8 and TRBJ2-5, the CDR3 gives the full variable domain: GAGVSQSPRYKVAKRGQDVALRCDPISGHVSLFWYQQALGQGPEFLTYFQNEAQLDKSGLPSDRFFAERPEGSVSTLKIQRTQQEDSAVYLCASSWTGKETQYFGPGTRLLVL.

CDR3 protein: CASSSPRQGIYGYTF. DNA for the CDR3: TGTGCCAGCAGTTCCCCTCGACAGGGCATTTATGGCTACACCTTC. This rearrangement joins TRBV12-3 or TRBV12-4 to TRBJ1-2, with 7 bases matching TRBD1. This CDR3 is built from 15 residues. V gave up 4 bases and J gave up 5 bases; unmatched junction bases: 10.

The chain recombines TRBV27 with TRBJ2-1, with TRBD2 identical over 14 bases. This CDR3 comprises 17 residues. CDR1 is MNHEY and CDR2 is SMNVEV in the germline V gene (reference sequence). Germline trimming cut 6 bases from V and 9 bases from J; bases unmatched to any gene: 13. Written as DNA, the CDR3 is TGTGCCAGCAGCCACACCGGGACTAGCGGGGGAATCGGTGAGCAGTTCTTC. Amino acid sequence: CASSHTGTSGGIGEQFF.

DNA of the CDR3: TGTGCCAGCAGTCCTCAGGGGTACACTGAAGCTTTCTTT. This gives the protein CASSPQGYTEAFF. This sequence joins TRBV6-2 or TRBV6-3 and TRBJ1-1; possible D gene TRBD1, 6 bases. The CDR3 loop spans 13 amino acids. V lost 5 bases to trimming and J lost 3 bases, with 10 bases between them. Germline V lookup: CDR1 MNHEY, CDR2 SVGEGT.

The chain employs TRBV2 and TRBJ1-1; TRBD1 aligns across 8 bases. CDR1 is SNHLY and CDR2 is FYNNEI in the germline V gene. J gave up 2 bases and V 2 bases, and 10 bases lay outside the gene matches. The CDR3 is 17 residues long. CDR3 in amino acids: CASSESGQGWGNTEAFF. CDR3 in DNA: TGTGCCAGCAGTGAAAGTGGACAGGGCTGGGGAAACACTGAAGCTTTCTTT. The full variable domain, rest sourced from reference TRBV2 and TRBJ1-1, is EPEVTQTPSHQVTQMGQEVILRCVPISNHLYFYWYRQILGQKVEFLVSFYNNEISEKSEIFDDQFSVERPDGSNFTLKIRSTKLEDSAMYFCASSESGQGWGNTEAFFGQGTRLTVV.

The chain combines TRBV19 with TRBJ2-1, with TRBD1 matching 9 bases. J gave up 6 bases and V 2 bases, and 8 bases lay outside the gene matches. CDR1 is LNHDA and CDR2 is SQIVND in the germline V gene (reference sequence). The length of the CDR3 is 16 residues. CDR3 DNA: TGTGCCAGTAGTATATTGGGACAGGGAGTCTTCAATGAGCAGTTCTTC. It is translated as CASSILGQGVFNEQFF.

This sequence joins TRBV6-6 and TRBJ1-1; tentative D call: TRBD1 (5 bases). Germline loops: CDR1 MNHNY, CDR2 SVGAGI (reference sequence). V lost 5 bases and J 6 bases, leaving 13 bases between the germline ends. The CDR3 is 13 residues long. CDR3 nucleotides: TGTGCCAGCAGTCCGGGGGTAAGCTCTGAAGCTTTCTTT. Translated, it gives CASSPGVSSEAFF.

In this sample, this clonotype turned up a few times. This sequence joins TRBV6-1 and TRBJ2-3; 7 nucleotides line up with TRBD1. Germline assignment: CDR1 MNHNS and CDR2 SASEGT. V shed 4 bases and J 0 bases; nucleotides not matched to a gene: 4. There are 15 residues in the CDR3. The CDR3 DNA reads TGTGCCAGCAGTGGCTGGACAGGAAGCACAGATACGCAGTATTTT. It translates to CASSGWTGSTDTQYF.

The rearrangement uses TRBV2 and TRBJ2-5; D is uncertain. CDR1 is SNHLY, CDR2 FYNNEI, per germline. The CDR3 consists of 11 residues. The V gene lost 4 bases and the J gene lost 2 bases, with 2 bases spanning the gap. CDR3 coding DNA: TGTGCCAGCAGTGCGCAAGAGACCCAGTACTTC. Amino acids: CASSAQETQYF.

This sequence joins TRBV12-3 or TRBV12-4 and TRBJ1-1, with unresolved D. CDR3 size: 12 residues. Deletions cut 5 bases from V and 7 bases from J, with 11 bases between. This CDR3 is CASSPQRNEAFF. CDR3 nucleotide sequence: TGTGCCAGCAGTCCACAGCGAAATGAAGCTTTCTTT.

This clonotype turned up a few times. This chain links TRBV5-1 with TRBJ2-5; 7 nucleotides agree with TRBD1. CDR3 length equals 15 residues. CDR1 and CDR2 (germline): SGHRS, YFSETQ. V trimming: 3 bases; J trimming: 2 bases; junction bases outside the gene matches: 7. The CDR3 reads CASSYPRDRQETQYF. The CDR3 region has the DNA TGCGCCAGCAGCTACCCCCGGGACAGACAAGAGACCCAGTACTTC.

The chain recombines TRBV5-6 with TRBJ1-5, with D perhaps matching TRBD1 (6 bases). In germline, CDR1 is SGHDT, CDR2 YYEEEE. This CDR3 is 16 amino acids long. The germline V and J ends were trimmed by 4 bases and 1 base, with 15 bases remaining between them. Written as DNA, the CDR3 is TGTGCCAGCAGCCTCCTGACAGGCAAGAGCAATCAGCCCCAGCATTTT. Its translation: CASSLLTGKSNQPQHF.